Presented here are 23 T cell receptor beta chains from one specimen sequenced in a study of blood T cell repertoires in COVID-19. The protocol was immunoSEQ multiplex PCR, while the TCRdb copy is restricted to in-frame clones and leaves out a portion. Among 75,000 to 100,000 clones listed, about nine tenths were seen once. The sequenced material came from peripheral blood. The receptors here all came from a woman older than 75 with acute or convalescent COVID-19.

The chain links TRBV19 to TRBJ2-3, with D possibly TRBD2 on 6 matching bases. The CDR3 length is 14 residues. V was shortened by 3 bases and J by 1 base, with 8 bases between the two germline ends. In germline, CDR1 is LNHDA, CDR2 SQIVND (reference sequence). CDR3 DNA: TGTGCCAGTAGTATGGTAGCGGGCACAGATACGCAGTATTTT. Protein: CASSMVAGTDTQYF.

The chain links TRBV5-1 to TRBJ2-3, with TRBD1 identical over 10 bases. With V trimmed by 3 bases and J by 2 bases, 9 bases remained unmatched. The CDR3 extends over 17 amino acids. Germline V CDR1 and CDR2: SGHRS, YFSETQ. The CDR3, as DNA: TGCGCCAGCAGCTCAACCCCGGGACAGGGGATCACAGATACGCAGTATTTT. It encodes CASSSTPGQGITDTQYF. Based on the CDR3 plus reference TRBV5-1 and TRBJ2-3, the full variable domain is KAGVTQTPRYLIKTRGQQVTLSCSPISGHRSVSWYQQTPGQGLQFLFEYFSETQRNKGNFPGRFSGRQFSNSRSEMNVSTLELGDSALYLCASSSTPGQGITDTQYFGPGTRLTVL.

This chain connects TRBV28 to TRBJ1-2; tentatively, D is TRBD1 (5 bases). V was pared by 6 bases and J by 2 bases, with 13 bases between. Per the germline V gene, CDR1 is MDHEN and CDR2 is SYDVKM. The CDR3 is 14 residues long. The CDR3 nucleotides are TGTGCCAGCAGCCCCGGGGGGATCAACTATGGCTACACCTTC. The encoded protein is CASSPGGINYGYTF.

The chain combines TRBV5-6 with TRBJ2-2, with a weak D call TRBD2 (6 bases). Germline loops: CDR1 SGHDT, CDR2 YYEEEE. The CDR3 runs 13 residues. The ends were cut back, 3 bases at V and 7 bases at J, with 10 bases in the middle. Written as DNA, the CDR3 is TGTGCCAGCAGCTCTGGAGGGGTCGGGGAGCTGTTTTTT. The encoded protein is CASSSGGVGELFF.

The rearrangement joins TRBV19 to TRBJ2-1, with TRBD1 matching 8 bases. Germline CDR1 reads LNHDA; CDR2 reads SQIVND (reference sequence). This CDR3 region has 18 residues. V lost 0 bases, J lost 6 bases, and 13 bases stayed unmatched. The CDR3 sequence is CASSIEKIGQGRVNEQFF. As DNA, the CDR3 is TGTGCCAGTAGTATAGAAAAAATAGGACAGGGTAGGGTCAATGAGCAGTTCTTC.

J is TRBJ2-7 and V is TRBV6-2 or TRBV6-3; the D gene is possibly TRBD2 (5 bases). The CDR3 has 14 amino acids. V was trimmed by 4 bases and J by 4 bases, leaving 14 bases between them. Germline loops: CDR1 MNHEY, CDR2 SVGEGT. CDR3 DNA sequence: TGTGCCAGCAGTTTAGTGGCGGGCCAATACGAGCAGTACTTC. Translation gives CASSLVAGQYEQYF.

This sequence joins TRBV30 and TRBJ2-7; possibly TRBD1 for D (5 bases). The V gene's germline CDR1 is GTSNPN and CDR2 SVGIG (reference sequence). The germline V and J ends were trimmed by 1 base and 5 bases, with 12 bases remaining between them. This CDR3 is built from 13 residues. CDR3 in amino acids: CAWSGGEWDEQYF. For the CDR3, the DNA is TGTGCCTGGAGTGGGGGCGAGTGGGACGAGCAGTACTTC.

The genes are TRBV6-5 and TRBJ1-5, with a possible D match to TRBD1 (6 bases). Trimming removed 5 bases from V and 10 bases from J, with 21 bases in between. The V gene's germline CDR1 is MNHEY and CDR2 SVGAGI. The CDR3 extends over 15 amino acids. The CDR3 loop reads CASSLGDTLNRPQHF. DNA for the CDR3: TGTGCCAGCAGTCTGGGGGACACCTTAAATCGACCCCAGCATTTT.

V usage is TRBV4-1 and J usage is TRBJ2-1; 10 bases line up with TRBD2. Germline CDR1 MGHRA, CDR2 YSYEKL. The CDR3 is 16 amino acids. With 2 bases clipped from V and 6 bases from J, the junction kept 7 bases outside the gene matches. CDR3 in DNA: TGCGCCAGCAGCCAAAGGGGAGCGGGAGGGGGCAATGAGCAGTTCTTC. It codes for CASSQRGAGGGNEQFF.

The V gene is TRBV6-5, the J gene TRBJ1-6, with 9 bases aligning to TRBD1. Germline V gene lookup returns CDR1 MNHEY and CDR2 SVGAGI. This CDR3 spans 15 amino acids. The V segment lost 7 bases and the J segment 5 bases; nucleotides outside the gene matches: 6. The CDR3 region has the DNA TGTGCCAGCAAACCCGACAGGGGGAATAATTCACCCCTCCACTTT. Translating it yields CASKPDRGNNSPLHF.

The V call is TRBV2, the J call TRBJ2-3; no clear D. Germline-derived CDR1 and CDR2 are SNHLY and FYNNEI. The CDR3 runs to 17 residues. V was clipped by 2 bases and J by 2 bases, with 17 bases between them. The CDR3 region is CASSESLAAELTDTQYF. The CDR3, as DNA: TGTGCCAGCAGTGAAAGTTTGGCGGCAGAACTCACAGATACGCAGTATTTT. The variable domain in full, with the rest retrieved from reference TRBV2 and TRBJ2-3, is EPEVTQTPSHQVTQMGQEVILRCVPISNHLYFYWYRQILGQKVEFLVSFYNNEISEKSEIFDDQFSVERPDGSNFTLKIRSTKLEDSAMYFCASSESLAAELTDTQYFGPGTRLTVL.

This chain links TRBV4-2 with TRBJ2-3; maybe TRBD2 (5 bases). Germline lookup yields CDR1 LGHNA and CDR2 YNFKEQ. This CDR3 contains 16 residues. V was cut by 2 bases and J by 0 bases, with 12 bases left in between. The CDR3 is CASSQYTLASTDTQYF. In nucleotides, the CDR3 is TGTGCCAGCAGCCAATATACTCTAGCTAGCACAGATACGCAGTATTTT.

The chain uses TRBV19 and TRBJ2-1, with 7 positions matching TRBD1. Looked up from germline, CDR1 is LNHDA and CDR2 is SQIVND (reference sequence). This CDR3 is 13 amino acids long. V lost 3 bases and J lost 13; bases outside the gene matches: 9. The CDR3 DNA is TGTGCCAGTAGTATGACAGGGACAACGGGACAGTTCTTC. The encoded protein is CASSMTGTTGQFF.

This clone was picked up one time. The V gene is TRBV9, the J gene TRBJ2-5, with 10 bases lining up with TRBD2. Looked up from germline, CDR1 is SGDLS and CDR2 is YYNGEE. The V segment lost 3 bases and the J segment 1 base; nucleotides outside the gene matches: 3. The CDR3 contains 15 residues. This chain's CDR3 is CASSDSGRLQETQYF. Written as DNA, the CDR3 is TGTGCCAGCAGCGATAGCGGGAGGCTCCAAGAGACCCAGTACTTC.

This clone has a handful of counts. The chain links TRBV4-3 to TRBJ1-5; D is possibly TRBD1 (5 bases). The length of the CDR3 is 14 residues. The ends were cut back, 1 base at V and 4 bases at J, with 8 bases in the middle. Germline CDR1 reads LGHNA; CDR2 reads YSLEER. CDR3 sequence reads: CASSQVKGNQPQHF. In DNA, the CDR3 is TGCGCCAGCAGCCAAGTTAAGGGGAATCAGCCCCAGCATTTT.

This sequence joins TRBV3-1 (or the pseudogene TRBV3-2) and TRBJ1-2; weak D call: TRBD1 (5 bases). The V end was cut by 3 bases, the J end by 8 bases, with 16 bases between. The V gene's germline CDR1 is LGHDT and CDR2 YNNKEL (reference sequence). This CDR3 is built from 14 residues. This CDR3 reads CASSHSGSPKGYTF. As DNA, the CDR3 is TGTGCCAGCAGCCACTCAGGGTCCCCCAAAGGCTACACCTTC.

This rearrangement joins TRBV19 to TRBJ1-4, with TRBD1 matching 9 bases. In germline, CDR1 is LNHDA, CDR2 SQIVND (reference sequence). V lost 3 bases and J lost 3; bases outside the gene matches: 5. CDR3 length: 16 residues. The CDR3 region is CASSITGQGANEKLFF. In DNA, the CDR3 is TGTGCCAGTAGTATTACGGGACAGGGAGCTAATGAAAAACTGTTTTTT.

The genes are TRBV6-5 and TRBJ1-1, with a possible D match to TRBD1 (5 bases). The V end was cut by 7 bases, the J end by 4 bases, with 16 bases between. This CDR3 comprises 14 residues. CDR1 is MNHEY, CDR2 SVGAGI, per germline. CDR3 amino acids: CASTLTGDPTEAFF. CDR3 bases: TGTGCCAGCACCTTAACGGGGGATCCCACTGAAGCTTTCTTT.

The chain has TRBV18 and TRBJ1-1; weak D call: TRBD1 (6 bases). There are 13 residues in the CDR3. CDR1 and CDR2 from the germline V gene are KGHSH and LQKENI. V was cut by 5 bases and J by 1 base, with 8 bases left in between. The CDR3 reads CASSSGQNTEAFF. CDR3 DNA: TGTGCCAGCTCATCGGGACAGAACACTGAAGCTTTCTTT.

The chain is built from TRBV6-5 and TRBJ1-2, with D tentatively TRBD1 (6 bases). Trimming left V 7 bases short and J 6 bases short, with 12 bases between. The CDR3 is 12 residues long. Germline CDR1 MNHEY, CDR2 SVGAGI. As DNA, the CDR3 is TGTGCCAGCATTACAGGGATCAATGGCTACACCTTC. It specifies CASITGINGYTF.

The V gene is TRBV10-3, the J gene TRBJ1-3, with D unresolved. The CDR3 sequence is 11 residues long. Germline V CDR1 and CDR2: ENHRY, SYGVKD. Trimming took off 6 bases at V and 14 bases at J, with 14 bases between the two ends. The CDR3 is CAIRGSGDLYF. The CDR3 region has the DNA TGTGCCATCAGGGGGAGTGGCGACCTATATTTT.

This chain uses TRBV2 with TRBJ2-5; D is uncertain. The CDR3 runs 12 residues. In germline, CDR1 is SNHLY, CDR2 FYNNEI. The V and J ends lost 3 bases and 7 bases respectively, with 9 bases between them. The CDR3 region has the DNA TGTGCCAGCAGTGATTCCCCGGGGACCCAGTACTTC. As protein: CASSDSPGTQYF.

In DNA form, the CDR3 reads TGTGCCAGCAGCTTTTCGCGGGAGCCGACCTACGAGCAGTACTTC. This encodes CASSFSREPTYEQYF. The chain links TRBV7-9 to TRBJ2-7, with 7 positions matching TRBD2. The CDR3 contains 15 residues. Germline CDR1 SEHNR, CDR2 FQNEAQ (reference sequence). Unmatched junction bases numbered 7, after V lost 3 bases and J lost 2 bases.